This record looks at one T cell receptor beta chain sequence and its context. The data were taken from a study of blood T cell repertoires in COVID-19. At the level of the study: In each case, the material was cDNA or gDNA derived from T cells, B-cell-depleted T cells, or PBMCs.

Methods used by the authors: Cell counts per sample came from amplifying reference gene primers. Profiled with immunoSEQ multiplex PCR; TCRdb holds only in-frame clones, not every one. The V and J calls and clone size are taken from that table; D and trimming were inferred from the DNA. Of more than 200,000 clones listed, around 88% are singletons. V lost 2 bases and J 9 bases, leaving 20 bases between the germline ends. The CDR3 spans 16 residues. The germline V gene encodes CDR1 SGHTA and CDR2 FQGNSA. The V gene is TRBV7-2, the J gene TRBJ2-1, with D perhaps TRBD2 (6 bases). This TCR was recovered from an elderly man with acute or convalescent COVID-19. The sample taken for sequencing was peripheral blood. CDR3 coding DNA: TGTGCCAGCAGCTTATCTCTTAGGGGACTTAAGGTTGAGCAGTTCTTC. Protein product: CASSLSLRGLKVEQFF.